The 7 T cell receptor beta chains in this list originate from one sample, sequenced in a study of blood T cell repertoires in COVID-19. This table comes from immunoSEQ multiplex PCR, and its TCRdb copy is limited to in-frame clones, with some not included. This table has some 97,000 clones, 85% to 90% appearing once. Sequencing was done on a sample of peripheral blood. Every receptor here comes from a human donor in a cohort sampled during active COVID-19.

Written as DNA, the CDR3 is TGCGCCAGCAGCTTGAAGAGCGGGATGAGCTCCTACGAGCAGTACTTC. This gives the protein CASSLKSGMSSYEQYF. The genes are TRBV5-1 and TRBJ2-7; the match to TRBD2 covers 7 bases. Trimming cost V 1 base and J 0 bases; bases outside gene matches: 7. The CDR3 has 16 residues. CDR1 and CDR2 (germline): SGHRS, YFSETQ.

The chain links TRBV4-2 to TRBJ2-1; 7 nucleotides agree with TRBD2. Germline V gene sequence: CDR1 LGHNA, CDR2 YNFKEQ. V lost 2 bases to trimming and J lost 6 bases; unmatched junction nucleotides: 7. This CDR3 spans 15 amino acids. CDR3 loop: CASSQRGSGGNEQFF. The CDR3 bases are TGTGCCAGCAGCCAACGCGGGAGTGGAGGCAATGAGCAGTTCTTC.

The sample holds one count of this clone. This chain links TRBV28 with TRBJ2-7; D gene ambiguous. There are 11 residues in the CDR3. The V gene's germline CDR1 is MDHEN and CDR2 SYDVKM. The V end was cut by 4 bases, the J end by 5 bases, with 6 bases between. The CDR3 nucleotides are TGTGCCAGCAGTTCTAGACACGAGCAGTACTTC. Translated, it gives CASSSRHEQYF.

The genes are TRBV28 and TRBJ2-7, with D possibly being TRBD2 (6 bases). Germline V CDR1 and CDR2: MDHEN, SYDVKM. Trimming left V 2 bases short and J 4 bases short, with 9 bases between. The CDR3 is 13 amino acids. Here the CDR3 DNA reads TGTGCCAGCAGTTTAGGGGGGAGATACGAGCAGTACTTC. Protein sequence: CASSLGGRYEQYF.

CDR3 amino acids: CASSRQGAWEKLFF. CDR3 bases: TGTGCCAGCAGTAGACAGGGGGCTTGGGAAAAACTGTTTTTT. This sequence joins TRBV28 and TRBJ1-4; TRBD1 matches 10 bases. The CDR3 is made up of 14 amino acids. Germline lookup yields CDR1 MDHEN and CDR2 SYDVKM. Trimming cost V 5 bases and J 8 bases; bases outside gene matches: 5.

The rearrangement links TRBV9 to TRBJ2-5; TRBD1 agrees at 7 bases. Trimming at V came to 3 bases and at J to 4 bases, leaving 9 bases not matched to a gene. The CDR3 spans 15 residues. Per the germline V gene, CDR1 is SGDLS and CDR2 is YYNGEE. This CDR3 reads CASSDPQGIGETQYF. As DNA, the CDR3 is TGTGCCAGCAGCGACCCACAGGGGATTGGAGAGACCCAGTACTTC.

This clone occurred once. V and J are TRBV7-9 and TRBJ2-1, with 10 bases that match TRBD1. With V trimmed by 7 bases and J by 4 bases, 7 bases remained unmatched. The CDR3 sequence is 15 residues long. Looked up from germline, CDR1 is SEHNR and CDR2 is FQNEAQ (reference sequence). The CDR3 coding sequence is TGTGCCAGCATTAAGACAGGGGGCTGGTACAATGAGCAGTTCTTC. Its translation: CASIKTGGWYNEQFF. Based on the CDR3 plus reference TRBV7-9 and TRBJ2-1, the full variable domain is DTGVSQNPRHKITKRGQNVTFRCDPISEHNRLYWYRQTLGQGPEFLTYFQNEAQLEKSRLLSDRFSAERPKGSFSTLEIQRTEQGDSAMYLCASIKTGGWYNEQFFGPGTRLTVL.